This TCR beta chain is from a study of blood T cell repertoires in COVID-19. Study overall: From T cells, B-cell-depleted T cells, or PBMCs came the material, which was cDNA or gDNA.

Seattle researchers signed up patients amid active infection and tracked them longitudinally. Profiling relied on immunoSEQ multiplex PCR, and the TCRdb table lists in-frame clones only, not all of them. Seen here are about 340,000 clones, 75% to 90% observed once, and the top ten hold about 6%. Trimming took off 4 bases at V and 0 bases at J, with 7 bases between the two ends. Per germline, CDR1 SGHTA and CDR2 FQGTGA. The CDR3 extends over 14 amino acids. The sample was peripheral blood. The chain links TRBV7-3 to TRBJ1-5; TRBD1 might be the D (6 bases). This sequence originates from a woman aged 50 to 65 with COVID-19, enrolled during active disease. The CDR3 DNA follows: TGTGCCAGCAGCTACAGGGATAGCAATCAGCCCCAGCATTTT. Translated, it gives CASSYRDSNQPQHF.